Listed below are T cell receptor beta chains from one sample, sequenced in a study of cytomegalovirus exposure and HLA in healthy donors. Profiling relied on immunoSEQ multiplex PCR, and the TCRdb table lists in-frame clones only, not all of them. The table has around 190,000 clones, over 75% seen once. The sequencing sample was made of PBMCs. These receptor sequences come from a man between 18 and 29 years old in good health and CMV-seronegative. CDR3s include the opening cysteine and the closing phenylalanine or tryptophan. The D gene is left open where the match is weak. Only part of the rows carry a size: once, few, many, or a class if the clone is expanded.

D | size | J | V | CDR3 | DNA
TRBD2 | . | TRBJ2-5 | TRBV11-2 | CASSLDLIAGGLETQYF | TGTGCCAGCAGCTTAGATCTAATAGCGGGGGGGCTGGAGACCCAGTACTTC
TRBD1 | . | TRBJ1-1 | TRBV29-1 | CSVQPQGGGTEAFF | TGCAGCGTTCAGCCGCAAGGGGGCGGGACTGAAGCTTTCTTT
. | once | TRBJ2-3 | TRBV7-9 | CASSLWLGRGADTQYF | TGTGCCAGCAGCTTATGGTTGGGGCGGGGCGCAGATACGCAGTATTTT
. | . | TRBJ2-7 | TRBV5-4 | CASSRAGTTSYEQYF | TGTGCCAGCAGCCGGGCGGGGACCACCTCCTACGAGCAGTACTTC
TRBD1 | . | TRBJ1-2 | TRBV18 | CASSPAQGDGYTF | TGTGCCAGCTCACCGGCTCAGGGGGATGGCTACACCTTC
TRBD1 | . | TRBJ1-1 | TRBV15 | CATSGTGDTEAFF | TGTGCCACCAGCGGGACAGGGGACACTGAAGCTTTCTTT
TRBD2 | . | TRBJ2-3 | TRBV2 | CASSALTSGGTDTQYF | TGTGCCAGCAGTGCGTTGACTAGCGGGGGCACAGATACGCAGTATTTT
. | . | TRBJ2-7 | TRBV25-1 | CASTGVWEQYF | TGTGCCAGCACGGGAGTATGGGAGCAGTACTTC
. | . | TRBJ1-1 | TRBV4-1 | CASSQGKGGTEAFF | TGCGCCAGCAGCCAAGGGAAGGGAGGCACTGAAGCTTTCTTT
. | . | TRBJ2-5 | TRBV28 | CASSPQGSQETQYF | TGTGCCAGCAGTCCGCAGGGGTCCCAAGAGACCCAGTACTTC
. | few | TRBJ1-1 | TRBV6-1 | CACPPLGRDTEAFF | TGTGCCTGCCCCCCGTTGGGGCGCGACACTGAAGCTTTCTTT
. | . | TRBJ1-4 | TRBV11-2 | CASSLIRRYNEKLFF | TGTGCCAGCAGCCTCATTCGTCGCTACAATGAAAAACTGTTTTTT
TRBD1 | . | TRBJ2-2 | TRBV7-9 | CASSQGAYTGELFF | TGTGCCAGCAGTCAGGGGGCATACACCGGGGAGCTGTTTTTT
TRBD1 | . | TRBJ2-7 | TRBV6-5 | CASSYSGTGMSEQYF | TGTGCCAGCAGTTACTCCGGGACAGGGATGTCCGAGCAGTACTTC
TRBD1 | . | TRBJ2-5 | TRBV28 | CASSDTGTGEQEAQYF | TGTGCCAGCAGCGACACCGGGACAGGGGAGCAAGAGGCCCAGTACTTC
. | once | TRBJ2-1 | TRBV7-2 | CASSLPIYNEQFF | TGTGCCAGCAGCTTACCAATTTACAATGAGCAGTTCTTC
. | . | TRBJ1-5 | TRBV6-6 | CASSLSGARPQHF | TGTGCCAGCAGTCTCAGTGGGGCGCGGCCCCAGCATTTT
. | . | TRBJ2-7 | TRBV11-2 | CASSPYVQGFYEQYF | TGTGCCAGCAGCCCCTATGTCCAGGGATTCTACGAGCAGTACTTC
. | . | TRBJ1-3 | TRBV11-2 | CASSLGPGYAGNTIYF | TGTGCCAGCAGCTTAGGGCCAGGTTATGCTGGAAACACCATATATTTT
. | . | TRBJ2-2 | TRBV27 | CASSYGTSNTGELFF | TGTGCCAGCAGTTACGGGACTTCGAACACCGGGGAGCTGTTTTTT
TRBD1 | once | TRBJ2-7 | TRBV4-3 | CASSQDSTGVSYEQYF | TGCGCCAGCAGCCAAGACTCGACAGGGGTATCCTACGAGCAGTACTTC
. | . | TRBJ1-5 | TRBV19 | CASSGQGNGAGNQPQHF | TGTGCCAGTAGTGGGCAGGGGAACGGAGCGGGCAATCAGCCCCAGCATTTT
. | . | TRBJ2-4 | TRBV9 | CASSAGPGSKNIQYF | TGTGCCAGCAGCGCTGGCCCGGGATCCAAAAACATTCAGTACTTC
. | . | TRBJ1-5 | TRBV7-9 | CASSVGGQPQHF | TGTGCCAGCAGCGTCGGGGGGCAGCCCCAGCATTTT
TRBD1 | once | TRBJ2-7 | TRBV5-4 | CASSLGQGGSEQYF | TGTGCCAGCAGCCTCGGACAGGGGGGTAGCGAGCAGTACTTC
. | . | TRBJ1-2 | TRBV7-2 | CASSRPGLGFYYTF | TGTGCCAGCAGCCGACCGGGACTGGGCTTCTACTACACCTTC
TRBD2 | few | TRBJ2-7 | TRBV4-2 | CASSPKTSGGSEQYF | TGTGCCAGCAGCCCTAAGACTAGCGGAGGGTCGGAGCAGTACTTC
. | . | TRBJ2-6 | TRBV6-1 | CASKSIAGANVLTF | TGTGCCAGCAAGAGTATAGCTGGGGCCAACGTCCTGACTTTC
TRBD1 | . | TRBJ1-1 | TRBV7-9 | CSSSYQGGLTEAFF | TGTTCCAGCAGTTACCAAGGGGGCCTCACTGAAGCTTTCTTT
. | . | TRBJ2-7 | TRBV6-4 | CASSDPTNLAFSYEQYF | TGTGCCAGCAGTGACCCCACAAATTTAGCCTTCTCCTACGAGCAGTACTTC
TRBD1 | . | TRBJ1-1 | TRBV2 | CASDQNRGMNTEAFF | TGTGCCAGTGACCAGAACAGGGGCATGAACACTGAAGCTTTCTTT
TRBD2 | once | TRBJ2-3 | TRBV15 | CATSRDRGGRFGTDTQYF | TGTGCCACCAGCAGAGATCGTGGCGGGAGGTTCGGCACAGATACGCAGTATTTT
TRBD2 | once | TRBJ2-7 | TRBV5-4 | CASSPGGGSSYEQYF | TGTGCCAGCAGCCCCGGTGGCGGGAGCTCCTACGAGCAGTACTTC
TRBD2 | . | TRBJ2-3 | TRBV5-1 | CASSLAGGLRDTQYF | TGCGCCAGCAGCCTAGCGGGGGGGCTTCGAGATACGCAGTATTTT
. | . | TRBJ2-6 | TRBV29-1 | CSVVGFRGSGANVLTF | TGCAGCGTTGTTGGGTTTAGGGGCTCTGGGGCCAACGTCCTGACTTTC
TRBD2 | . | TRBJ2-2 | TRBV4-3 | CASSQDPAGGAEELFF | TGCGCCAGCAGCCAAGATCCAGCGGGAGGGGCCGAGGAGCTGTTTTTT